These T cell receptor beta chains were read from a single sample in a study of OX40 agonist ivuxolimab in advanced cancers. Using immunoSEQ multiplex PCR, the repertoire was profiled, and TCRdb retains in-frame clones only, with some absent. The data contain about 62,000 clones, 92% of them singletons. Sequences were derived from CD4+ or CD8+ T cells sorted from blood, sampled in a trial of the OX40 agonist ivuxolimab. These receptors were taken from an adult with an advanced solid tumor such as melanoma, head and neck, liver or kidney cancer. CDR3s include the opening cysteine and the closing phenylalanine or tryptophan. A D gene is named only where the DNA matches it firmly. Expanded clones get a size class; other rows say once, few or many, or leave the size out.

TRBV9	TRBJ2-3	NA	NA	CASSASGSGTDTQYF	TGTGCCAGCAGCGCGTCCGGGTCCGGCACAGATACGCAGTATTTT
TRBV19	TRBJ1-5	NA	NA	CASSISGGGIYQPQHF	TGTGCCAGTAGTATATCCGGGGGGGGAATTTATCAGCCCCAGCATTTT
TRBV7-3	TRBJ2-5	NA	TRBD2	CASSLLAGGLETQYF	TGTGCCAGCAGCTTATTAGCGGGAGGCTTAGAGACCCAGTACTTC
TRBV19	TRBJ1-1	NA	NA	CASSMFVWGGTEAFF	TGTGCCAGTAGTATGTTTGTTTGGGGTGGCACTGAAGCTTTCTTT
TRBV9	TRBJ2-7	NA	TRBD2	CASLTGGRVPYEQYF	TGTGCCAGCTTGACTGGGGGGAGGGTACCCTACGAGCAGTACTTC
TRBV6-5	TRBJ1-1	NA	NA	CASNPYRGGNTEAFF	TGTGCCAGCAACCCTTACCGGGGGGGGAACACTGAAGCTTTCTTT
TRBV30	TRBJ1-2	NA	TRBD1	CAWRGWRDRERYGYTF	TGTGCCTGGAGAGGATGGAGGGACAGGGAGCGCTATGGCTACACCTTC
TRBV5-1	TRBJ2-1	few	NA	CASSLAFNEQFF	TGCGCCAGCAGCTTGGCTTTCAATGAGCAGTTCTTC
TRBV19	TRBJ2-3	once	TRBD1	CASSSRTGTDTQYF	TGTGCCAGTAGTTCCCGGACAGGGACAGATACGCAGTATTTT
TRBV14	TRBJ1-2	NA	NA	CASSQDQVVYGYTF	TGTGCCAGCAGCCAAGACCAGGTAGTCTATGGCTACACCTTC
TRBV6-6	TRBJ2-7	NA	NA	CASRGGDSAYEQYF	TGTGCCAGCAGAGGCGGGGACAGTGCGTACGAGCAGTACTTC
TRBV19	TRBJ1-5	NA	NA	CASSIVRAVNQPQHF	TGTGCCAGTAGTATAGTTAGGGCAGTGAATCAGCCCCAGCATTTT
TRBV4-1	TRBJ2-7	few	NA	CASSQVGYSTSGEQYF	TGCGCCAGCAGCCAAGTGGGGTACTCTACGTCGGGCGAGCAGTACTTC
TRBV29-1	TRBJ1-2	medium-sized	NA	CSVDGADWAGIYGYTF	TGCAGCGTTGACGGGGCCGATTGGGCCGGAATCTATGGCTACACCTTC
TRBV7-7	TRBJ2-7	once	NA	CASSPLSLPYEQYF	TGTGCCAGCAGCCCGCTAAGTTTGCCCTACGAGCAGTACTTC
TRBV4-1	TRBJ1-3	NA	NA	CASSQEGVGSSGNTIYF	TGCGCCAGCAGCCAAGAAGGAGTCGGGAGCTCTGGAAACACCATATATTTT
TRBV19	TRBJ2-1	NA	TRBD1	CASSMGQGLNEQFF	TGTGCCAGTAGTATGGGACAGGGATTAAATGAGCAGTTCTTC
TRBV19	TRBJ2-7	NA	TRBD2	CASSTSSGSPEQYF	TGTGCCAGTAGTACATCTAGCGGGAGTCCCGAGCAGTACTTC
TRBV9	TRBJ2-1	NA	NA	CASSVWTSGNEQFF	TGTGCCAGCAGCGTCTGGACATCGGGGAATGAGCAGTTCTTC
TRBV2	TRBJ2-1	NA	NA	CASSDGMRLYNEQFF	TGTGCCAGCAGTGATGGTATGCGACTCTACAATGAGCAGTTCTTC
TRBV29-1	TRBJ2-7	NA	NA	CSVDSDYEQYF	TGCAGCGTTGATTCGGACTACGAGCAGTACTTC
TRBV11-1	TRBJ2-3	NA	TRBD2	CASSFLASGPTDTQYF	TGTGCCAGCAGCTTCTTGGCTAGCGGCCCCACAGATACGCAGTATTTT
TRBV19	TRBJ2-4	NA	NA	CASSITTRTGNIQYF	TGTGCCAGTAGTATCACGACTAGGACTGGAAACATTCAGTACTTC
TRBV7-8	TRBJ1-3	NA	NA	CASSLVGGVAGNTIYF	TGTGCCAGCAGCTTAGTGGGGGGTGTCGCTGGAAACACCATATATTTT
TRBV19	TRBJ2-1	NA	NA	CASSIAQGEQFF	TGTGCCAGTAGTATAGCGCAAGGTGAGCAGTTCTTC
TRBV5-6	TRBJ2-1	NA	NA	CASSLVGDEQFF	TGTGCCAGCAGCTTGGTGGGGGATGAGCAGTTCTTC
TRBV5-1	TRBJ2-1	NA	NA	CASSLETTPDEQFF	TGCGCCAGCAGCTTGGAGACCACCCCCGATGAGCAGTTCTTC
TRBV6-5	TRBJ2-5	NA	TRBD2	CASSSGTSGHQETQYF	TGTGCCAGCAGTTCCGGGACTAGCGGACATCAAGAGACCCAGTACTTC
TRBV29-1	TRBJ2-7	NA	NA	CSAEVTGYEQYF	TGCAGCGCGGAAGTGACAGGTTACGAGCAGTACTTC
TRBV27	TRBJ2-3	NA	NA	CASSLSPGIDTQYF	TGTGCCAGCAGTTTATCACCCGGGATAGATACGCAGTATTTT
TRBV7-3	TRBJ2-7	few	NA	CASSLEPAYEQYF	TGTGCCAGCAGCTTAGAGCCAGCCTACGAGCAGTACTTC
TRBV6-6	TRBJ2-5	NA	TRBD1	CASSSPGQQETQYF	TGTGCCAGCAGTTCCCCGGGACAGCAAGAGACCCAGTACTTC
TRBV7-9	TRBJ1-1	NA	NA	CASSSSGQEAFF	TGTGCCAGCAGCTCCTCCGGACAGGAAGCTTTCTTT
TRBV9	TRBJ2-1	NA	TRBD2	CASSVSGTSGNEQFF	TGTGCCAGCAGCGTTTCCGGGACTAGCGGCAATGAGCAGTTCTTC
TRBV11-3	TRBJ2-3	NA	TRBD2	CASSLAAGVAGDSDTQYF	TGTGCCAGCAGCTTAGCCGCAGGGGTAGCGGGAGATTCGGATACGCAGTATTTT
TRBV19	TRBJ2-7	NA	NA	CASSIGGLVTSYEQYF	TGTGCCAGTAGTATAGGGGGGCTGGTAACCTCCTACGAGCAGTACTTC
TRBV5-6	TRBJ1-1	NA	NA	CASSWVAEAFF	TGTGCCAGCAGCTGGGTGGCTGAAGCTTTCTTT
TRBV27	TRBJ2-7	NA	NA	CASSTLGGNEQYF	TGTGCCAGCAGTACCCTTGGGGGGAACGAGCAGTACTTC
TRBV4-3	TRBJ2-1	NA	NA	CANSQDSQEEQFF	TGCGCCAACAGCCAAGATTCGCAGGAGGAGCAGTTCTTC
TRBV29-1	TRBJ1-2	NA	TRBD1	CSVERTGGSYTF	TGCAGCGTTGAGAGGACAGGGGGGAGCTACACCTTC